This TCR beta chain came from a study of preoperative IRX-2 immunotherapy in early breast cancer. This clone came up once. Clones were read by immunoSEQ multiplex PCR, and TCRdb kept only the in-frame ones, dropping some. The table lists 35,000 to 45,000 clones, 60% to 80% of them singletons. The CDR3 sequence is 16 residues long. Germline-derived CDR1 and CDR2 are MRHNA and SNTAGT. Germline trimming cut 3 bases from V and 3 bases from J; bases unmatched to any gene: 10. Treatment described: preoperative locoregional IRX-2 cytokine immunotherapy. The input for sequencing was tumor tissue, taken after IRX-2 immunotherapy. The genes are TRBV6-4 and TRBJ2-7; 8 positions agree with TRBD1. The clonotype originates from a human donor with breast cancer. CDR3 residues: CASSEVGQGRYYEQYF. For the CDR3, the DNA is TGTGCCAGCAGTGAAGTCGGACAGGGCCGGTACTACGAGCAGTACTTC.